What follows is one T cell receptor beta chain and its context. These data originate in a study of blood T cell repertoires in COVID-19. Overall study: The analysed material was cDNA or gDNA that came from T cells, B-cell-depleted T cells, or PBMCs.

The data were produced by immunoSEQ multiplex PCR, yet TCRdb's version contains in-frame clones alone and is incomplete. The table records about 410,000 clones, about nine tenths of them present only once. This CDR3 has 17 amino acids. Looked up from germline, CDR1 is SGHDT and CDR2 is YYEEEE. V lost 2 bases and J lost 6, with 21 bases in between. The sequence was collected from a woman aged 40 to 50 with COVID-19, enrolled during active disease. The rearrangement uses TRBV5-6 and TRBJ1-5; TRBD1 might be the D (6 bases). Sequenced: peripheral blood. The CDR3: CASSLLTPGGGGQPQHF. In nucleotides, the CDR3 is TGTGCCAGCAGCTTACTTACCCCCGGGGGGGGCGGTCAGCCCCAGCATTTT.